The T cell receptor beta chain under discussion was sequenced for a study of molecular identifiers for immune sequencing clone quantification. Findings and limits, study-wide: Spiked Jurkat TCR RNA equivalent to one cell reportedly surfaced among some 990,000 naive cells.

MiXCR was run by TCRdb on the PCR reads, yielding one entry per CDR3 protein. The sample shows a few hundred thousand distinct CDR3 sequences, roughly a quarter of them seen only once. Trimming shortened V by 0 bases and J by 13 bases, and 9 bases separated the two germline ends. The CDR3 runs to 12 residues. Germline CDR1 and CDR2: MGHRA and YSYEKL. This clonotype was observed many times. Its antigen remains unidentified. This chain joins TRBV4-1 and TRBJ1-4; D unclear. Sequenced input: naive CD8+ T cells from blood, with Jurkat cell RNA spiked in. Subset here: FACS-sorted CD8+CD4-CCR7+CD45RA+ naive T cells. The TCR sequence derives from a human donor in good health. Some libraries in this study had Jurkat cell RNA spiked in. CDR3 nucleotide sequence: TGCGCCAGCAGCCAAGACTACAGTCTACTGTTTTTT. Amino acids: CASSQDYSLLFF.